The sequence of this TCR beta chain was determined in a study of blood T cell repertoires in COVID-19. Authors' data handling: The authors estimated nucleated cell counts from reference gene primer amplification. Only in-frame clones appear in the TCRdb table, and some are missing; sequencing was by immunoSEQ multiplex PCR. D and trimming come from the DNA, and the V and J calls and clone size come from that table. The sample includes roughly 40,000 clones, roughly 87% of them seen just once. Germline values: CDR1 SGHRS, CDR2 YFSETQ. V gave up 2 bases and J gave up 7 bases; unmatched junction bases: 9. This CDR3 region has 15 residues.

The TCR was taken from a human donor in a cohort sampled during active COVID-19. Source material: peripheral blood. The chain couples TRBV5-1 to TRBJ1-5; 7 bases align to TRBD1. DNA of the CDR3: TGCGCCAGCAGCTTCGACAGGGAGAGAGGGCAGCCCCAGCATTTT. It specifies CASSFDRERGQPQHF.